These 15 T cell receptor beta chains came from one sample sequenced in a study of Ad26.COV2.S vaccination and SARS-CoV-2 variants. Stated treatment: roughly 19 received Ad26.COV2.S at low or high dose, single or two shots; 5 received placebo; per-sample allocation not given. Each sample was drawn 63 days after the first injection (of vaccine or placebo). The table came from immunoSEQ multiplex PCR; TCRdb's copy has only in-frame clones and leaves some out. Here the sample spans about 330,000 clones, roughly 90% being singletons. The sample was peripheral blood, taken in a trial of Ad26.COV2.S vaccine versus placebo. Receptors were obtained from a person between 18 and 65 years old who received the Ad26.COV2.S COVID-19 vaccine or a placebo.

This clone has a handful of counts. The rearrangement uses TRBV13 and TRBJ1-3, with unresolved D. V dropped 4 bases and J dropped 0 bases, with 7 bases sitting between them. The CDR3 spans 14 residues. Germline-derived CDR1 and CDR2 are PRHDT and FYEKMQ (reference sequence). Here the CDR3 reads CASSSSLSGNTIYF. DNA for the CDR3: TGTGCCAGCAGCTCCAGTCTCTCTGGAAACACCATATATTTT.

The chain employs TRBV19 and TRBJ2-5, with D tentatively TRBD1 or TRBD2 (5 bases each). V shed 5 bases and J shed 2 bases, with 12 bases lying between them. The V gene's germline CDR1 is LNHDA and CDR2 SQIVND (reference sequence). CDR3 length: 14 residues. The DNA for the CDR3 is TGTGCCAGTAGTCCCCAGCGGACACAAGAGACCCAGTACTTC. Translation: CASSPQRTQETQYF.

V and J are TRBV11-3 and TRBJ2-1; 7 bases agree with TRBD1. Per the germline V gene, CDR1 is SGHNT and CDR2 is YENEEA. The CDR3 length is 14 residues. V lost 5 bases, J lost 2 bases, and 3 bases stayed unmatched. The CDR3 loop reads CASSGQVTYNEQFF. DNA of the CDR3: TGTGCCAGCAGCGGACAGGTTACCTACAATGAGCAGTTCTTC.

The rearrangement links TRBV7-9 to TRBJ2-7; 9 nucleotides match TRBD1. CDR3 size: 15 residues. V was clipped by 3 bases and J by 5 bases; unmatched bases: 8. The germline gives CDR1 SEHNR, CDR2 FQNEAQ (reference sequence). This chain's CDR3 is CASSFPGQGKNEQYF. DNA for the CDR3: TGTGCCAGCAGCTTTCCGGGACAGGGAAAAAACGAGCAGTACTTC.

This chain joins TRBV3-1 (or the pseudogene TRBV3-2) and TRBJ1-4; a weak D match, TRBD1 (5 bases). V was clipped by 5 bases and J by 4 bases, with 17 bases between them. Germline loops: CDR1 LGHDT, CDR2 YNNKEL (reference sequence). This CDR3 is 16 amino acids long. The CDR3 loop is CASSSRRDGLNEKLFF. CDR3 coding DNA: TGTGCCAGCAGCTCACGCCGGGACGGACTTAATGAAAAACTGTTTTTT.

The rearrangement links TRBV6-5 to TRBJ1-2, with 9 bases aligning to TRBD1. CDR3 size: 15 residues. Trimming at V came to 5 bases and at J to 8 bases, leaving 12 bases not matched to a gene. The V gene's germline CDR1 is MNHEY and CDR2 SVGAGI. This CDR3 is CASSPTGGVGGGYTF. As DNA, the CDR3 is TGTGCCAGCAGTCCGACAGGGGGGGTTGGTGGCGGCTACACCTTC.

This clone was counted only a few times. V and J are TRBV30 and TRBJ1-6, with 8 nucleotides matching TRBD1. Losses at the gene ends were 2 bases for V and 0 bases for J; bases not matched to a gene: 21. The CDR3 contains 22 residues. The V gene's germline CDR1 is GTSNPN and CDR2 SVGIG (reference sequence). The CDR3 nucleotides are TGTGCCTGGAGTAGGGACAGGACGTTTTCTCCCCTCCCGCTCTCCTATAATTCACCCCTCCACTTT. Protein: CAWSRDRTFSPLPLSYNSPLHF.

V and J are TRBV6-4 and TRBJ2-5; D is unclear. With 5 bases removed from V and 9 bases from J, the gap between germline ends came to 13 bases. The CDR3 loop spans 12 amino acids. In germline, CDR1 is MRHNA, CDR2 SNTAGT. The CDR3 region is CASSLQPEPQYF. The CDR3 region has the DNA TGTGCCAGCAGTTTGCAGCCCGAGCCCCAGTACTTC.

In DNA form, the CDR3 reads TGTGCCAGCAGCTTGGCCGACCGTGAAAAACTGTTTTTT. The encoded protein is CASSLADREKLFF. V is TRBV5-4 and J is TRBJ1-4, with no clear D. V was shortened by 0 bases and J by 7 bases, with 7 bases between the two germline ends. This CDR3 comprises 13 residues. In germline, CDR1 is SGHNT, CDR2 YYREEE (reference sequence).

This rearrangement joins TRBV5-1 to TRBJ1-1; 7 nucleotides match TRBD1. J was trimmed by 8 bases and V by 1 base; bases with no gene match: 8. The length of the CDR3 is 14 residues. Germline CDR1 reads SGHRS; CDR2 reads YFSETQ. CDR3 DNA sequence: TGCGCCAGCAGCTTGATGACAGGGAGTGCGGAAGCTTTCTTT. Translation gives CASSLMTGSAEAFF.

The genes are TRBV7-2 and TRBJ2-7; D possibly corresponds to TRBD1 (5 bases). The ends were cut back, 1 base at V and 4 bases at J, with 8 bases in the middle. Per the germline V gene, CDR1 is SGHTA and CDR2 is FQGNSA. The CDR3 runs 13 residues. CDR3 amino acids: CASSLVAGYEQYV. The CDR3 coding sequence is TGTGCCAGCAGCTTAGTTGCAGGGTACGAGCAGTACGTC.

The V gene is TRBV5-1, the J gene TRBJ1-1, with 7 bases matching TRBD1. CDR3 size: 14 residues. V was pared by 1 base and J by 1 base, with 1 base of the junction left unmatched. The germline V gene has CDR1 SGHRS and CDR2 YFSETQ. The CDR3 reads CASSLRQGNTEAFF. The CDR3 bases are TGCGCCAGCAGCTTGAGACAGGGGAACACTGAAGCTTTCTTT.

This chain uses TRBV27 with TRBJ2-2, with 9 bases identical to TRBD1. The CDR3 is 17 residues long. Germline V gene data show CDR1 as MNHEY and CDR2 as SMNVEV (reference sequence). V shed 8 bases and J 7 bases; nucleotides not matched to a gene: 17. The CDR3 sequence: CASGPLPGQGGFGELFF. In DNA, the CDR3 is TGTGCCAGCGGTCCGTTACCGGGACAGGGAGGGTTCGGGGAGCTGTTTTTT.

This clone was detected once. V usage is TRBV7-9 and J usage is TRBJ2-3; D uncertain. The CDR3 spans 13 residues. V was trimmed by 8 bases and J by 3 bases, leaving 12 bases between them. In germline, CDR1 is SEHNR, CDR2 FQNEAQ (reference sequence). The CDR3 protein is CASSRSQTDTQYF. Here the CDR3 DNA reads TGTGCCAGCTCCAGATCCCAAACAGATACGCAGTATTTT.

Here the CDR3 reads CASSASRGGEQYF. The CDR3 bases are TGTGCCAGCTCAGCGAGCAGGGGGGGCGAGCAGTACTTC. The V and J genes are TRBV18 and TRBJ2-7; D is possibly TRBD1 or TRBD2 (7 bases each). Germline CDR1 is KGHSH and CDR2 is LQKENI. The length of the CDR3 is 13 residues. The V end lost 5 bases, the J end lost 6 bases, and 14 bases lay between the germline ends.